A selection of T cell receptor beta chains follows, all from one sample in a study of early T cells in non-severe SARS-CoV-2 infection. TCRdb called the 5' RACE reads again in MiXCR, with one record for every CDR3 protein. The sample carries approximately 31,000 distinct CDR3 sequences, approximately 6% recorded once. Sequencing was done on a sample of whole blood. Source of these receptors: an adult who was a healthcare worker with PCR-confirmed SARS-CoV-2 infection or an uninfected control (not recorded which). CDR3s leave out the opening cysteine and the closing phenylalanine or tryptophan. Rows may omit the clone size; those that give it use once, few, many or a size class.

v_gene,abundance,len,CDR3aa
TRBV7-6,-,12,ASSPAGWDNEQF
TRBV20-1,few,11,SARDPMNTEAF
TRBV24-1,-,12,ATSGWPANTEAF
TRBV19,many,11,ASSIDASQPQH
TRBV11-2,many,13,ASSAGTLKGETQY
TRBV24-1,many,12,ATSDARTSDIQY
TRBV4-3,medium-sized,13,ASSHSQISTDTQY
TRBV27,many,14,ASSLLGGKRQETQY
TRBV4-1,many,14,ASSPGQGATNEKLF
TRBV29-1,-,12,SVAVGLDQETQY
TRBV7-7,many,11,ASSSDKNTEAF
TRBV5-6,many,13,ASSPGTGLFYEQY
TRBV7-2,few,14,ASSPGTSGIKNIQY
TRBV6-6,many,14,ASSYARDHNTGELF
TRBV4-2,many,11,ASSQLRRDTQY
TRBV18,few,14,ASSPRQGASTGELF
TRBV28,many,11,ASKAGGYETQY
TRBV2,many,13,ATRTGLDFAGELF
TRBV25-1,medium-sized,12,ASSTTSGANVLT
TRBV20-1,many,13,SASPDSRPNEKLF
TRBV7-2,-,9,ASSLVGEKY
TRBV7-9,-,13,ASSFGGLAGGEQF
TRBV20-1,many,10,SARDQGTEAF
TRBV19,many,11,ASSIAASGELF
TRBV25-1,few,11,ASRQGFTGELF
TRBV5-1,few,9,ASSGLGEQY
TRBV11-2,many,13,ASSQTSGRPYEQY
TRBV20-1,many,14,SARDLWTSGSNEQF
TRBV3-1,-,12,ASSLTGSAYEQY
TRBV4-1,many,10,ASSQESTEAF
TRBV12-3/TRBV12-4,few,13,ASSLIGGGNNEQF
TRBV6-5,medium-sized,15,ASSYGASGTALYEQY
TRBV28,many,15,ASRSPLGTSGINEQF
TRBV15,many,11,ATSGQGWTEAF
TRBV5-4,many,16,ASSSLAGGSPLRYEQY
TRBV6-5,many,11,ASSTSSDGELF
TRBV2,many,9,ASTGRGSYT
TRBV9,many,15,ASSVAPRSGSRETQY
TRBV20-1,many,13,SARPPGTFYNEQF
TRBV9,-,14,ASSGGLADTTDTQY